The 7 T cell receptor beta chains listed next were all sequenced from one sample in a study of blood T cells in healthy people across ages. A second about 7 to 12 cycle PCR used barcoded and J-beta primers. TCRdb re-called the 5' RACE reads with MiXCR, one entry per CDR3 protein. Of 600,000 to 900,000 distinct CDR3 sequences detected, under 30% appear once; the ten largest clones hold 2.5% to 3.5%. The same data also contributed to another study, on T cells of mothers and their children.

Sequenced input: blood. These receptors were collected from a boy aged 5 to 17 in good health.

This clonotype was seen a few times. The chain couples TRBV6-5 to TRBJ1-6; possible D gene TRBD1, 6 bases. CDR3 length: 14 residues. Germline loops: CDR1 MNHEY, CDR2 SVGAGI. V dropped 5 bases and J dropped 6 bases, with 11 bases sitting between them. The CDR3 loop reads CASSRGQTNSPLHF. For the CDR3, the DNA is TGTGCCAGCAGTCGCGGACAGACTAATTCACCCCTCCACTTT.

Only a few counts were recorded for this clonotype. The germline gene is not matched at one end of the junction; a read error may be the cause. The rearrangement joins TRBV2 to TRBJ2-2, with no clear D. Germline CDR1 reads SNHLY; CDR2 reads FYNNEI. The CDR3 extends over 14 amino acids. CDR3 protein: CASKDGPNTGELFF. The CDR3 DNA reads TGTGCCAGCAAGGACGGTCCGAATACCGGGGAGCTGTTTTTT.

This clonotype appeared a few times. V usage is TRBV7-2 and J usage is TRBJ2-2; the D gene is possibly TRBD2 (6 bases). Between the trimmed V and J ends, which lost 0 bases and 5 bases, there was a span of 13 bases. CDR3 length: 16 amino acids. CDR1 is SGHTA, CDR2 FQGNSA, per germline. Here the CDR3 reads CASSLATGVLTGELFF. CDR3 nucleotide sequence: TGTGCCAGCAGCTTAGCGACGGGGGTGCTGACCGGGGAGCTGTTTTTT.

The rearrangement uses TRBV12-5 and TRBJ2-3; D unresolved. Per germline, CDR1 LGHNT and CDR2 FRNRAP. The CDR3 runs 13 residues. V gave up 7 bases and J gave up 2 bases, with 10 bases separating them. The CDR3 DNA is TGTGCTAGTGCCTTCCTACTCACAGATACGCAGTATTTT. Translated, it gives CASAFLLTDTQYF.

This clonotype was seen a single time. The V gene is TRBV5-1, the J gene TRBJ2-1; a weak D match, TRBD1 (5 bases). V was shortened by 2 bases and J by 1 base, with 13 bases between the two germline ends. The germline V gene encodes CDR1 SGHRS and CDR2 YFSETQ. The CDR3 contains 16 residues. In DNA form, the CDR3 reads TGCGCCAGCAGCTTCGGTAGGGGAAGGTCCTACAATGAGCAGTTCTTC. It encodes CASSFGRGRSYNEQFF.

This clonotype has only a few counts. The V call is TRBV12-3 or TRBV12-4, the J call TRBJ2-1; TRBD2 agrees at 10 bases. J was trimmed by 5 bases and V by 6 bases; bases with no gene match: 7. This CDR3 contains 15 residues. The CDR3 reads CASRLQRGGDNEQFF. CDR3 coding DNA: TGTGCCAGCAGACTACAGCGGGGGGGCGACAATGAGCAGTTCTTC.

This chain joins TRBV28 and TRBJ2-7; D is ambiguous. From germline, CDR1 is MDHEN and CDR2 SYDVKM. The V end was cut by 2 bases, the J end by 7 bases, with 18 bases between. The CDR3 runs 15 residues. The CDR3 sequence is CASSLENVAPGEQYF. In DNA form, the CDR3 reads TGTGCCAGCAGTTTAGAGAACGTAGCCCCTGGGGAGCAGTACTTC.